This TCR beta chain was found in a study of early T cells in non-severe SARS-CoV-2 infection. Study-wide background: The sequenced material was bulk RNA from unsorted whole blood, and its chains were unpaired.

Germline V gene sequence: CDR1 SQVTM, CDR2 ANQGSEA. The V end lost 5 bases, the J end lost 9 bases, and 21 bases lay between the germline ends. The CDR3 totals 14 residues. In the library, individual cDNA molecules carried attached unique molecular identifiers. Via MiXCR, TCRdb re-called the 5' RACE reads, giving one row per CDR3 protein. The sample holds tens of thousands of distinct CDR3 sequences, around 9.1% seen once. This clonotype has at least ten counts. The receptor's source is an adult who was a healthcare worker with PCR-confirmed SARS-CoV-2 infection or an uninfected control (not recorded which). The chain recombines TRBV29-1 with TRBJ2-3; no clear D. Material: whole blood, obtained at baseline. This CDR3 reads CSVPGRASLDTQYF. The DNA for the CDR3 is TGCAGCGTTCCCGGAAGGGCCTCTTTAGACACGCAGTATTTT.